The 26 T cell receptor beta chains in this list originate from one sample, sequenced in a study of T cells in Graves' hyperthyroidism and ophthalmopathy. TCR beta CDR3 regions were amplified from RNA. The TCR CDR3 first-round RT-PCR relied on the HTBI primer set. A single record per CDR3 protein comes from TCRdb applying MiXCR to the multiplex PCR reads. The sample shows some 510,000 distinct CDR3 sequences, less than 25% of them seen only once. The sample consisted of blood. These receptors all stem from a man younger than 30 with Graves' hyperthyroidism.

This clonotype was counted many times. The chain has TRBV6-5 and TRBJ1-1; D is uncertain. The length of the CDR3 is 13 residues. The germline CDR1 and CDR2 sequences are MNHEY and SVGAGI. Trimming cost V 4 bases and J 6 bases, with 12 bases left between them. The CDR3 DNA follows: TGTGCCAGCAGTTTTGGGCCGATGGCTGAAGCTTTCTTT. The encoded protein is CASSFGPMAEAFF.

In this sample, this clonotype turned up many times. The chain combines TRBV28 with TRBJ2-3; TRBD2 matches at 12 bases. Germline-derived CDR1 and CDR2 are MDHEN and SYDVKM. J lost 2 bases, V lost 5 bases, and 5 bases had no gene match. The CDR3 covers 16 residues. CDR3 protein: CASSDRLAGVTDTQYF. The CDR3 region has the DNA TGTGCCAGCAGTGACCGACTAGCGGGGGTCACAGATACGCAGTATTTT.

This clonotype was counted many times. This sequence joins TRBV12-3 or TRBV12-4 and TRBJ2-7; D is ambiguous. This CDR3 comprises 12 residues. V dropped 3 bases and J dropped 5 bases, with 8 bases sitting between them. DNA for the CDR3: TGTGCCAGCAGTTTTGAAGTCGACGAGCAGTACTTC. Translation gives CASSFEVDEQYF.

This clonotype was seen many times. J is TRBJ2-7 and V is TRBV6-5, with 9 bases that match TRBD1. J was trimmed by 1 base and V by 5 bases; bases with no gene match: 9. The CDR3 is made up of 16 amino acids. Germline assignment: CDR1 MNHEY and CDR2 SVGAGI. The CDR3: CASSRVQGTGSYEQYF. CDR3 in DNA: TGTGCCAGCAGTAGGGTTCAAGGGACAGGGTCCTACGAGCAGTACTTC.

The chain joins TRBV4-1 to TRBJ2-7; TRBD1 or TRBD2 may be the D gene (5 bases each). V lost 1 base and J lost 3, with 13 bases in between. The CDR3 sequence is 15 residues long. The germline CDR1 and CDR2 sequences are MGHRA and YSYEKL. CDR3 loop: CASSQVFRDHYEQYF. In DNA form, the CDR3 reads TGCGCCAGCAGCCAAGTTTTCCGGGACCACTACGAGCAGTACTTC.

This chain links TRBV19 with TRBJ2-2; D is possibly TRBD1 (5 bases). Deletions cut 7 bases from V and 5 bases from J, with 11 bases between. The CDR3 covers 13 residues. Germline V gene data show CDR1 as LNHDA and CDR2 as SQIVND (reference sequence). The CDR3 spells CASNQQVTGELFF. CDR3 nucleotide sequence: TGTGCCAGTAACCAACAGGTGACCGGGGAGCTGTTTTTT.

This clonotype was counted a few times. The CDR3 coding sequence is TGCGCCAGCAGCCCAGCAGGGGACCACGAGCAGTACTTC. This encodes CASSPAGDHEQYF. V usage is TRBV5-1 and J usage is TRBJ2-7; TRBD1 might be the D (6 bases). The CDR3 is 13 amino acids. Between the trimmed V and J ends, which lost 4 bases and 5 bases, there was a span of 13 bases. Germline lookup yields CDR1 SGHRS and CDR2 YFSETQ. The full variable domain, completed using reference TRBV5-1 and TRBJ2-7, is KAGVTQTPRYLIKTRGQQVTLSCSPISGHRSVSWYQQTPGQGLQFLFEYFSETQRNKGNFPGRFSGRQFSNSRSEMNVSTLELGDSALYLCASSPAGDHEQYFGPGTRLTVT.

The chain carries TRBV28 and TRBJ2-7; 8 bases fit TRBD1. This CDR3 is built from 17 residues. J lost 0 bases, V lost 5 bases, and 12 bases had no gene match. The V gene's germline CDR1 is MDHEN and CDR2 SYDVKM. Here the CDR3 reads CASSLIFRDRSSYEQYF. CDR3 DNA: TGTGCCAGCAGTCTTATCTTCCGGGACAGGAGCTCCTACGAGCAGTACTTC.

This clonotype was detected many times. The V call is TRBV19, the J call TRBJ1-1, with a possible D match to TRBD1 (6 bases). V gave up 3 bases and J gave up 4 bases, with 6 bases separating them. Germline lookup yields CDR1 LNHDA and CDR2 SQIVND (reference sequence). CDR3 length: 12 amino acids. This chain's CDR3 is CASSMGATEAFF. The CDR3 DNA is TGTGCCAGTAGTATGGGGGCCACTGAAGCTTTCTTT.

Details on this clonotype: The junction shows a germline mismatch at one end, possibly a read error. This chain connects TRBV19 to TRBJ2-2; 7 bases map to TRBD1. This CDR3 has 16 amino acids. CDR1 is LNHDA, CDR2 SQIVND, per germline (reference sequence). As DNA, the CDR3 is TGTGCCAGCCTCTACACCGGGACAGCTAACACCGGGGAGCTGTGTTTT. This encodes CASLYTGTANTGELCF.

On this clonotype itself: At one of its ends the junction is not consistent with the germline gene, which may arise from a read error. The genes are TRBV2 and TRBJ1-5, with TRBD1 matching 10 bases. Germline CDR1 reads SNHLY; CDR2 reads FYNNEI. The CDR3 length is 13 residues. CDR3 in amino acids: CVSTGDRGKPQHF. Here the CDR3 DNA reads TGTGTCAGCACCGGGGACAGGGGTAAGCCCCAGCATTTT.

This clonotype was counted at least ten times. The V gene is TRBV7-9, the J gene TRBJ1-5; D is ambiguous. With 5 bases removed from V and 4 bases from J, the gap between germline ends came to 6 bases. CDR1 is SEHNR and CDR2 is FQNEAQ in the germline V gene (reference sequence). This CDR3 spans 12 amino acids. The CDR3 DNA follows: TGTGCCAGCAGCCTCCAAAATCAGCCCCAGCATTTT. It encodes CASSLQNQPQHF.

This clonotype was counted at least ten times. Here the CDR3 reads CSAPPTVGVNTEAFF. Written as DNA, the CDR3 is TGCAGTGCCCCGCCGACAGTCGGGGTTAACACTGAAGCTTTCTTT. The chain has TRBV20-1 and TRBJ1-1; weak D call: TRBD1 (5 bases). There are 15 residues in the CDR3. Trimming removed 6 bases from V and 2 bases from J, with 19 bases in between. Per the germline V gene, CDR1 is DFQATT and CDR2 is SNEGSKA (reference sequence).

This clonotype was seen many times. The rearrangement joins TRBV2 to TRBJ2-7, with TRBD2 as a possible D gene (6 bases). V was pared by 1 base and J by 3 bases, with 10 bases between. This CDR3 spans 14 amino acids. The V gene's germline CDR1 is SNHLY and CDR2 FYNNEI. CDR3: CASSEGPGGYEQYF. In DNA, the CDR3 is TGTGCCAGCAGTGAAGGCCCCGGGGGCTACGAGCAGTACTTC.

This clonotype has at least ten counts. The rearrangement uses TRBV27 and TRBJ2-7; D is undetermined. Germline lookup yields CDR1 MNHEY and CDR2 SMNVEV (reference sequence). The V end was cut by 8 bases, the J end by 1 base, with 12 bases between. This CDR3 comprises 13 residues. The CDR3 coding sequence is TGTGCCAGCTCGGCGGCTGGTTCCTACGAGCAGTACTTC. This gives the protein CASSAAGSYEQYF.

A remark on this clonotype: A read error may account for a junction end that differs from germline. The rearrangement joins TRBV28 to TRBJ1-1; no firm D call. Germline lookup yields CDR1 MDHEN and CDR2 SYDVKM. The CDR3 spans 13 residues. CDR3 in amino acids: CASGWMRNTDAFF. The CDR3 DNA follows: TGTGCCAGCGGTTGGATGCGGAACACTGATGCTTTCTTT.

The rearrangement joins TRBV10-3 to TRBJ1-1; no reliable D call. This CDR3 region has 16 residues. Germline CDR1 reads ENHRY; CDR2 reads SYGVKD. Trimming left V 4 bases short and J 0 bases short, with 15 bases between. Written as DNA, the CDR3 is TGTGCCATCAGTGCCGTCGGAACCCTGCTGAACACTGAAGCTTTCTTT. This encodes CAISAVGTLLNTEAFF.

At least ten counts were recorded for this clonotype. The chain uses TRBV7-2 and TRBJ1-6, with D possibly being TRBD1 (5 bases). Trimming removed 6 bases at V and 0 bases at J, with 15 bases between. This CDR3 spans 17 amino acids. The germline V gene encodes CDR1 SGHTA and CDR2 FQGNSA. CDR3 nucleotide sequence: TGTGCCAGCAGGCCCTTCGGGGCGAGCTCCTATAATTCACCCCTCCACTTT. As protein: CASRPFGASSYNSPLHF.

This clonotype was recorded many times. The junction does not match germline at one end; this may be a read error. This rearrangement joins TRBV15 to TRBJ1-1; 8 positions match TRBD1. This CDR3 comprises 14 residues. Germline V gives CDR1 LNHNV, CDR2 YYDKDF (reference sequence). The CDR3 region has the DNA TGTGCCATCAGCAGTCAGGGGGCAGGCACTGAAGCTTTCTTT. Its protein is CAISSQGAGTEAFF.

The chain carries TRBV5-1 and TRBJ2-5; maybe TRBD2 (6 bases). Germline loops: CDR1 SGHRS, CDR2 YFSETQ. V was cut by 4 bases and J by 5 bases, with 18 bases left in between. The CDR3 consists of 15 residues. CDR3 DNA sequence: TGCGCCAGCAGCAGCAGTCGTGTTCGGGAGGAGACCCAGTACTTC. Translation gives CASSSSRVREETQYF. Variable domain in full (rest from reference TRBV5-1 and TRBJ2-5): KAGVTQTPRYLIKTRGQQVTLSCSPISGHRSVSWYQQTPGQGLQFLFEYFSETQRNKGNFPGRFSGRQFSNSRSEMNVSTLELGDSALYLCASSSSRVREETQYFGPGTRLLVL.

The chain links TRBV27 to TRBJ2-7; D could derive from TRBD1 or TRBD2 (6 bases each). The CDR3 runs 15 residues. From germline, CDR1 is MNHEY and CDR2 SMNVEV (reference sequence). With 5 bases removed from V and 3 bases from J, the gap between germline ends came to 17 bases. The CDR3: CASSNPVGGRYEQYF. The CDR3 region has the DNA TGTGCCAGCAGTAATCCCGTAGGGGGGCGCTACGAGCAGTACTTC.

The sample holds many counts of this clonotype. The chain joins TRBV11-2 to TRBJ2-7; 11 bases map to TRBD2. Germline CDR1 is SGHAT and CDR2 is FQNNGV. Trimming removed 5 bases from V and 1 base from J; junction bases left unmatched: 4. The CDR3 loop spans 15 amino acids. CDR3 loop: CASSHSSGGSYEQYF. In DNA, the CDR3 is TGTGCCAGCAGCCATTCTAGCGGGGGGTCCTACGAGCAGTACTTC. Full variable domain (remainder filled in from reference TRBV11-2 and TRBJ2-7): EAGVAQSPRYKIIEKRQSVAFWCNPISGHATLYWYQQILGQGPKLLIQFQNNGVVDDSQLPKDRFSAERLKGVDSTLKIQPAKLEDSAVYLCASSHSSGGSYEQYFGPGTRLTVT.

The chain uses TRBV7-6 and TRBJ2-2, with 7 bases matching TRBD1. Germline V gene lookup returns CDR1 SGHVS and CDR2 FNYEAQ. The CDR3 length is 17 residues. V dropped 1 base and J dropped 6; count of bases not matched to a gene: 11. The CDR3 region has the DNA TGTGCCAGCAGCTTAGAGACGGGACAGCCTTTTGCCGGGGAGCTGTTTTTT. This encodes CASSLETGQPFAGELFF.

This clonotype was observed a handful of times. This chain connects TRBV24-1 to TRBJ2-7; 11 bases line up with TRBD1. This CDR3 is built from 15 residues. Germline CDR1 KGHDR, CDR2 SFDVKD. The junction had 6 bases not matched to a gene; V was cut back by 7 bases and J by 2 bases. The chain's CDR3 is CATSSSDRGPYEQYF. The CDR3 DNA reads TGTGCCACCAGCTCTTCGGACAGGGGGCCCTACGAGCAGTACTTC.

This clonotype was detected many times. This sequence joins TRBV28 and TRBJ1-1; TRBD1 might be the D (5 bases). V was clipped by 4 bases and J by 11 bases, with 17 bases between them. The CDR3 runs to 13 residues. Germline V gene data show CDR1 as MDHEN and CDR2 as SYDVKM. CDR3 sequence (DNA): TGTGCCAGCAGTTCCCCCAGGGCTGAAGGGGCTTTCTTT. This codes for CASSSPRAEGAFF.

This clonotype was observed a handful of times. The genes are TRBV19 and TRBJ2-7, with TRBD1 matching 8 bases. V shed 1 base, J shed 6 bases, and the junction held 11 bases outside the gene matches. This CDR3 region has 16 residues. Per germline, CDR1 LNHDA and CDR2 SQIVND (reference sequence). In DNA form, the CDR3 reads TGTGCCAGTAGTATAGCTTTTCAGGGGGCGCCAGGCGAGCAGTACTTC. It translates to CASSIAFQGAPGEQYF.